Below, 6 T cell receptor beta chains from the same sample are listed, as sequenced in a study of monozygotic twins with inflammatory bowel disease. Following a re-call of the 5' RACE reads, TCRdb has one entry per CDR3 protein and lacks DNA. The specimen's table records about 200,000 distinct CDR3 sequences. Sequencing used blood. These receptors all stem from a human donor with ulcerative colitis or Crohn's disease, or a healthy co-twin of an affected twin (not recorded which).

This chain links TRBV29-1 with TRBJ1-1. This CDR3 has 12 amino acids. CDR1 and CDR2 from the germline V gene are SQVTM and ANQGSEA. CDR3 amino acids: CSVETENTEAFF.

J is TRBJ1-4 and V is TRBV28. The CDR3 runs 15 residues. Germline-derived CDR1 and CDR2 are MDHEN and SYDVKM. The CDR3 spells CASSLRQLTGEKLFF.

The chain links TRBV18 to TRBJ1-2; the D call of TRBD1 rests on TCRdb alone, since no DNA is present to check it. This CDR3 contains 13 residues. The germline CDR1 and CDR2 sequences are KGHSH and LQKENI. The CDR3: CASSLGTIYGYTF. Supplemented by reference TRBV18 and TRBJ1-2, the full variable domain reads NAGVMQNPRHLVRRRGQEARLRCSPMKGHSHVYWYRQLPEEGLKFMVYLQKENIIDESGMPKERFSAEFPKEGPSILRIQQVVRGDSAAYFCASSLGTIYGYTFGSGTRLTVV.

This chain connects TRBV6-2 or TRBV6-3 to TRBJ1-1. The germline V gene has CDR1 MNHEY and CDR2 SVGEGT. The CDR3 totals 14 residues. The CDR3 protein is CASSASEEGTEAFF.

CDR3 amino acids: CATGELGVQPQHF. The chain employs TRBV6-2 or TRBV6-3 and TRBJ1-5; there is no DNA to check the TCRdb D call of TRBD1. From germline, CDR1 is MNHEY and CDR2 SVGEGT. The CDR3 has 13 residues.

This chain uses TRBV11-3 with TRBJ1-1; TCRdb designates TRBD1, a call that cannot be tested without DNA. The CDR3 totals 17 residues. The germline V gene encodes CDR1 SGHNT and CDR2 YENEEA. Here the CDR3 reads CASSLDLPGSPEPEAFF.